The following is a TCR beta chain sequence with its context. What it binds is not known. Looked up from germline, CDR1 is SGHNT and CDR2 is YYREEE (reference sequence). The CDR3 spans 13 residues. This entry comes from a study of cytomegalovirus exposure and HLA in healthy donors. Study-wide results and limits: The records held CMV serostatus as the only immune exposure information. In a later analysis, 16,951 TCR beta sequences were associated with HLA alleles at 0.05 false discovery rate. An apparent linkage of common viral pathogens to several of the most significant clusters emerged in a later analysis. Listed as cytomegalovirus-associated were 150 to 200 TCR beta chains.

With 60 Vbeta and 13 Jbeta primers, the PCR was carried out. Sequencing was performed with immunoSEQ multiplex PCR; in TCRdb, only in-frame clones are kept and a portion is missing. The profile shows fewer than 200,000 clones, around four fifths of them singletons. The sequence derives from a man in his fifties in good health and CMV-seropositive. The chain has TRBV5-4 and TRBJ2-5, with 9 nucleotides matching TRBD1. The J call may be incorrect, as the DNA end agrees better with TRBJ2-7. The sequenced material came from PBMCs. The CDR3 reads CASRQQGAPEQYF. The DNA of the CDR3 is TGTGCCAGCAGACAACAGGGGGCGCCCGAGCAGTACTTC.